This record concerns one T cell receptor beta chain sequence. This CDR3 spans 15 amino acids. CDR1 is SGHRS, CDR2 YFSETQ, per germline. V was shortened by 2 bases and J by 0 bases, with 9 bases between the two germline ends. This sample was included in a study of blood T cell repertoires in COVID-19. TCRdb keeps only in-frame clones here, not all; method: immunoSEQ multiplex PCR. Among more than 75,000 clones listed, 89% were seen once. The chain has TRBV5-1 and TRBJ2-1, with D tentatively TRBD2 (5 bases). This sequence was found in a man aged 50 to 60 with COVID-19, enrolled during active disease. The material sequenced was peripheral blood. This chain's CDR3 is CASSFGADSYNEQFF. CDR3 sequence (DNA): TGCGCCAGCAGCTTTGGAGCGGACTCCTACAATGAGCAGTTCTTC.